A selection of T cell receptor beta chains follows, all from one sample in a study of blood T cell repertoires in COVID-19. TCRdb keeps only in-frame clones here, not all; method: immunoSEQ multiplex PCR. The profile shows 110,000 or so clones, approximately 85% of them singletons. The sample comprised peripheral blood. These TCRs come from a man between 40 and 49 years old with acute or convalescent COVID-19. CDR3s include the opening cysteine and the closing phenylalanine or tryptophan. Fields, in order: J gene, V gene, clone size, D gene, CDR3 DNA, CDR3 protein. D genes are given only for firm matches. Only some rows state a clone size, as once, few, many or a class for expanded clones.

TRBJ1-1 TRBV4-1 - - TGCGCCAGCAGCCAAGTGGGAGGGCGAGCTTTCTTT CASSQVGGRAFF
TRBJ2-3 TRBV7-2 once TRBD2 TGTGCCAGCAGCTTCAGCGGGGGGGCCGTAGATACGCAGTATTTT CASSFSGGAVDTQYF
TRBJ1-2 TRBV19 - TRBD1 TGTGCCAGTAGTTCGGGACAGGCTCGCTACACCTTC CASSSGQARYTF
TRBJ2-7 TRBV5-6 - - TGTGCCAGCGCGAATCCGACCCAGGGTTACGAGCAGTACTTC CASANPTQGYEQYF
TRBJ2-1 TRBV9 - TRBD2 TGTGCCAGCAGCGATAGCGGGCCAAGCTATGAGCAGTTCTTC CASSDSGPSYEQFF
TRBJ1-4 TRBV6-5 - TRBD1 TGTGCCAGCAGTATAGGGACAGGAACTAATGAAAAACTGTTTTTT CASSIGTGTNEKLFF
TRBJ1-2 TRBV12-3/TRBV12-4 once - TGTGCCAGCGGCACCAACTATGGCTACACCTTC CASGTNYGYTF
TRBJ1-1 TRBV19 - - TGTGCCAGTAGTATAGGTCCAGGCCTCGGTCGGGAAGCTTTCTTT CASSIGPGLGREAFF
TRBJ1-2 TRBV7-9 - - TGTGCCAGCAGCTCCAACTACACCTTC CASSSNYTF
TRBJ1-1 TRBV29-1 once - TGCAGCGTTGAAGAAAGGGGCGGGGGTGTTTCTGAAGCTTTCTTT CSVEERGGGVSEAFF
TRBJ2-5 TRBV7-3 few - TGTGCCAGCAGCTCCGGGTCGTGGGAGACCCAGTACTTC CASSSGSWETQYF
TRBJ2-5 TRBV19 - TRBD1 TGTGCCAGTAGTAATGCAGGGGGCGTGGAGACCCAGTACTTC CASSNAGGVETQYF
TRBJ2-3 TRBV5-4 - - TGTGCCAGCAGCTTGGGCGGGGAGATCACAGATACGCAGTATTTT CASSLGGEITDTQYF
TRBJ2-2 TRBV5-1 - - TGCGCCAGCAGCGCCGGGACACCCGGGGAGCTGTTTTTT CASSAGTPGELFF
TRBJ1-2 TRBV14 - TRBD1 TGTGCCAGCAGCCAAGATTTCGTGCAGGGGGCACATGGCTACACCTTC CASSQDFVQGAHGYTF
TRBJ1-3 TRBV9 - TRBD1 TGTGCCAGCACCGGGGGACGGGACAGGGAAATTAAATTTTTCTCTGGAAACACCATATATTTT CASTGGRDREIKFFSGNTIYF
TRBJ2-7 TRBV24-1 - TRBD2 TGTGCCACCAGTGTAACGGGAGGATACGAGCAGTACTTC CATSVTGGYEQYF
TRBJ2-7 TRBV11-2 - TRBD1 TGTGCCAGCAGCTCGACAGGGACGGGCCCCTACGAGCAGTACTTC CASSSTGTGPYEQYF
TRBJ2-6 TRBV5-1 - - TGCGCCAGCAGGAGTATGCAGGGCCTCCTCTCTGGGGCCAACGTCCTGACTTTC CASRSMQGLLSGANVLTF
TRBJ1-6 TRBV9 - - TGTGCCAGCAGCGTAGATCAGGGCTCACCCCTCCACTTT CASSVDQGSPLHF
TRBJ1-2 TRBV3-1/TRBV3-2 - - TGTGCCAGCAGCCAAGAAGGGGTTTCGGGCTACACCTTC CASSQEGVSGYTF
TRBJ2-7 TRBV5-3 - TRBD1 TGTGCCAGAAGCCTCAATTCGGGACAGGGGTACGAGCAGTACTTC CARSLNSGQGYEQYF
TRBJ2-7 TRBV5-1 - - TGCGCCAGCAGCTTGGCAGCAGGGCCCTACGAGCAGTACTTC CASSLAAGPYEQYF
TRBJ2-3 TRBV5-5 once TRBD2 TGTGCCAGCAGCACCCGACTAGCGACCACAGATACGCAGTATTTT CASSTRLATTDTQYF
TRBJ2-5 TRBV19 - TRBD2 TGTGCCAGTGGGCCGGGACTAGCGGAGACCCAGTACTTC CASGPGLAETQYF
TRBJ2-1 TRBV20-1 - - TGCAGTGCTAGTCAGACGCAGGGTTACAATGAGCAGTTCTTC CSASQTQGYNEQFF
TRBJ1-4 TRBV3-1/TRBV3-2 - TRBD1 TGTGCCAGCAGGCACAGGGGAACGGAAGAAAAACTGTTTTTT CASRHRGTEEKLFF
TRBJ2-3 TRBV19 - TRBD2 TGTGCCAGTAGTAGGCGGGGGGAGCGCACAGATACGCAGTATTTT CASSRRGERTDTQYF
TRBJ2-6 TRBV29-1 - - TGCAGCGTTGAAGACCTTCAGGGGCCTGGGGCCAACGTCCTGACTTTC CSVEDLQGPGANVLTF
TRBJ1-1 TRBV5-4 once - TGTGCCAGCAGCTATGGCGGCCCGAGTGCTGACACTGAAGCTTTCTTT CASSYGGPSADTEAFF
TRBJ2-6 TRBV24-1 once - TGTGCCACCAGTGATCCACAGCCGATTGGGGCCAACGTCCTGACTTTC CATSDPQPIGANVLTF
TRBJ2-7 TRBV5-1 - - TGCGCCAGCAGTCAGGGGGGGACAGGACCGCAGCAGTACTTC CASSQGGTGPQQYF
TRBJ2-3 TRBV19 - TRBD2 TGTGCCAGTCGGGGGACTAGCGGGGGTCTAAGTACAGATACGCAGTATTTT CASRGTSGGLSTDTQYF
TRBJ2-2 TRBV13 - - TGTGCCAGCAGCTCACCGGGGGGCCGGGGCACCGGGGAGCTGTTTTTT CASSSPGGRGTGELFF
TRBJ2-1 TRBV2 few TRBD2 TGTGCCAGCAGGCGAGGGACTAGCGGGGGAGGTAATGAGCAGTTCTTC CASRRGTSGGGNEQFF
TRBJ2-5 TRBV7-2 - - TGTGCCAGCAGCTTAGTAACAGGGTCAGCAGAGACCCAGTACTTC CASSLVTGSAETQYF
TRBJ2-7 TRBV14 - TRBD2 TGTGCCAGCAGCCAAGAACGGGCTAGCGGGGGGGGCGAGCAGTACTTC CASSQERASGGGEQYF
TRBJ2-1 TRBV7-2 - - TGTGCCAGCAGCCCCCCCCTCTATGAGCAGTTCTTC CASSPPLYEQFF